This T cell receptor (beta chain) was retrieved from a study of blood T cell repertoires in COVID-19. Seattle enrolled patients during active infection and tracked them longitudinally. Measured with immunoSEQ multiplex PCR; TCRdb has only the in-frame clones, and not every one. The data show about 290,000 clones, just under 90% seen once. V was shortened by 0 bases and J by 1 base, with 7 bases between the two germline ends. The germline gives CDR1 SGHRS, CDR2 YFSETQ. This CDR3 contains 14 residues. What was sequenced was peripheral blood. V is TRBV5-1 and J is TRBJ1-1; D gene unclear. The source of this sequence is a woman aged 30 to 39 with COVID-19, enrolled during active disease. CDR3 sequence: CASSLDSQNTEAFF. The CDR3 nucleotides read TGCGCCAGCAGCTTGGACAGCCAGAACACTGAAGCTTTCTTT.